Ten or more counts support the clone carrying this T cell receptor (beta chain). Its antigen remains unknown. Stated time point: newly diagnosed GD, antithyroid drugs for less than 3 months. Construction of the TCR library relied on RNA isolated from PBMCs. The data stem from a study of regulatory T cells in long-lasting Graves disease. General study results and limits: Clonotypes that were public and shared totalled about 2,500 in persistent patients versus over 800 in new patients.

To make TCR beta libraries, researchers used iRepertoire HTBI primers and Arm-PCR of CDR3 regions. In TCRdb, the multiplex PCR reads were re-called with MiXCR into one record per CDR3 protein. The sample comprises more than 300,000 distinct CDR3 sequences, 12% of which are singletons, and around 18% rests with the top ten. With 8 bases clipped from V and 3 bases from J, the junction kept 3 bases outside the gene matches. CDR1 and CDR2 from the germline V gene are MDHEN and SYDVKM. CDR3 length: 13 amino acids. This same sample was also part of a study on T cells in Graves' hyperthyroidism and ophthalmopathy.

V usage is TRBV28 and J usage is TRBJ2-7; 11 nucleotides align to TRBD1. The source is a woman aged 18 to 35 with Graves disease. The sample consisted of peripheral blood mononuclear cells (PBMCs), taken at new diagnosis, from a patient treated with antithyroid drugs. CDR3 loop: CASGQGASYEQYF. Written as DNA, the CDR3 is TGTGCCAGCGGACAGGGGGCGAGCTACGAGCAGTACTTC.